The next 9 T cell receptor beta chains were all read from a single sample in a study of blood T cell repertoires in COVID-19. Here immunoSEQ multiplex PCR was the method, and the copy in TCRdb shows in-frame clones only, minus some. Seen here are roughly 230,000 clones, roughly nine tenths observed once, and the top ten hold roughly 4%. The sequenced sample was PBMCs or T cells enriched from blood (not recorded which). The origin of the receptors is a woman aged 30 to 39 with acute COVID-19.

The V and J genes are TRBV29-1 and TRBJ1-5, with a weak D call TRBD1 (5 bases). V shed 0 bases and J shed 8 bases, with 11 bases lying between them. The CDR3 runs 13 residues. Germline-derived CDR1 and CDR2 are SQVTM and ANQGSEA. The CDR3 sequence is CSVEDGGGKPQHF. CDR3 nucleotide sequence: TGCAGCGTTGAAGACGGGGGTGGGAAGCCCCAGCATTTT.

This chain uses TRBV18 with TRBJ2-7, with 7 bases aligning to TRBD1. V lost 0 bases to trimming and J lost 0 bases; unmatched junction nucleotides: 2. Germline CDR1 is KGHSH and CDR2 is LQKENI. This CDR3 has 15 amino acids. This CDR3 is CASSPPGTVSYEQYF. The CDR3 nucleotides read TGTGCCAGCTCACCACCAGGGACAGTCTCCTACGAGCAGTACTTC. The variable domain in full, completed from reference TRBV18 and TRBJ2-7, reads NAGVMQNPRHLVRRRGQEARLRCSPMKGHSHVYWYRQLPEEGLKFMVYLQKENIIDESGMPKERFSAEFPKEGPSILRIQQVVRGDSAAYFCASSPPGTVSYEQYFGPGTRLTVT.

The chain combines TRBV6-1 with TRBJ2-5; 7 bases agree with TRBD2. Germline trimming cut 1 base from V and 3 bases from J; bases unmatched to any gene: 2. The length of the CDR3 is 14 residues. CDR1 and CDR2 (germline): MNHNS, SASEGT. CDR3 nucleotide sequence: TGTGCCAGCAGTGAAGGCGGGAGTAAAGAGACCCAGTACTTC. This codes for CASSEGGSKETQYF.

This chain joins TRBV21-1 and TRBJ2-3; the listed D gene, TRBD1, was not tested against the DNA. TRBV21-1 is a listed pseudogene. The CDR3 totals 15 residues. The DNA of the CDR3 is TGTGCCAGCAGCAGGGACAGGAACAACACAGATACGCAGTATTTT. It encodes CASSRDRNNTDTQYF.

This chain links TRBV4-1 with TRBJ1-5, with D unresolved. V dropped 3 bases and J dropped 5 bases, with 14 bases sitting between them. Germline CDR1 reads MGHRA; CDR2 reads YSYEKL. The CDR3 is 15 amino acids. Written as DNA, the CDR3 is TGCGCCAGCAGCCATATAGAGGGAGACGATCAGCCCCAGCATTTT. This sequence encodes CASSHIEGDDQPQHF.

The CDR3 reads CASSLAAGNTIYF. CDR3 sequence (DNA): TGTGCCAGCAGCTTGGCGGCGGGAAACACCATATATTTT. The V and J genes are TRBV7-9 and TRBJ1-3; D is ambiguous. Germline CDR1 SEHNR, CDR2 FQNEAQ (reference sequence). The CDR3 runs to 13 residues. V shed 3 bases and J shed 4 bases, with 7 bases lying between them.

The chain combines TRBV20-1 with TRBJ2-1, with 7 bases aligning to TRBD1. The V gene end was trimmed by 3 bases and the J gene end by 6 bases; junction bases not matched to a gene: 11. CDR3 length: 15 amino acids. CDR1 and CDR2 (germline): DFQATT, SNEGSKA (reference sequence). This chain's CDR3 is CSASGQGVYGNEQFF. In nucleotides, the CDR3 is TGCAGTGCTAGTGGCCAGGGGGTATATGGCAATGAGCAGTTCTTC.

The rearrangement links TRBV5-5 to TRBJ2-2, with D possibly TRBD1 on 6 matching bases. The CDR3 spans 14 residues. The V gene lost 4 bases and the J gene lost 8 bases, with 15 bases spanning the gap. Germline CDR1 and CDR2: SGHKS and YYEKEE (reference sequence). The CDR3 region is CASSPRGFQGELFF. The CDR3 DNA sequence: TGTGCCAGCAGCCCCAGGGGTTTTCAAGGGGAGCTGTTTTTT. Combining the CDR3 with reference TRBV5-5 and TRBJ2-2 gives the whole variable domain DAGVTQSPTHLIKTRGQQVTLRCSPISGHKSVSWYQQVLGQGPQFIFQYYEKEERGRGNFPDRFSARQFPNYSSELNVNALLLGDSALYLCASSPRGFQGELFFGEGSRLTVL.

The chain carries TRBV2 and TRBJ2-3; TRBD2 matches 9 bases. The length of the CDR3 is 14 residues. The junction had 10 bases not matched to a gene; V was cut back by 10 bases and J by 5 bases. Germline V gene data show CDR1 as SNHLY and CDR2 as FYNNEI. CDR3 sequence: CAIQPSGVLDTQYF. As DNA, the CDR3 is TGTGCCATCCAGCCTAGCGGGGTTCTAGATACGCAGTATTTT.